Each of the 8 T cell receptor beta chains below was sequenced from the same sample in a study of cytomegalovirus exposure and HLA in healthy donors (dated by TCRdb to 2015 to 2018). Library generation was performed with the immunoSEQ multiplex PCR assay. For the multiplex PCR, a mixture combining 60 forward primers for TCR Vbeta segments and 13 reverse primers for TCR Jbeta segments was used. Here the immuneACCESS table is served through TCRdb, limited to in-frame sequences with V and J called. Missing clones are a known gap in these copies; in checked studies unresolved V genes cover under half, and the rest lacks a known reason. A total of 200,000 to 300,000 clones appear in this sample, roughly four fifths of them only once. The ten most abundant clones make up about 7.3% of the sample. Sequencing used PBMCs. The source of these receptors is a woman between 55 and 75 years old in good health and CMV-seropositive.

This clone was recorded only once. This chain's CDR3 is CASSYSQGGGGYEQYF. The CDR3 DNA reads as TGTGCCAGCAGTTACTCCCAAGGGGGGGGAGGCTACGAGCAGTACTTC. The rearrangement links TRBV6-5 to TRBJ2-7; D possibly corresponds to TRBD2 (7 bases). This CDR3 spans 16 amino acids. The germline CDR1 and CDR2 sequences are MNHEY and SVGAGI. V lost 0 bases to trimming and J lost 3 bases, with 15 bases between them.

The rearrangement links TRBV5-4 to TRBJ2-7; D is possibly TRBD2 (5 bases). Germline assignment: CDR1 SGHNT and CDR2 YYREEE (reference sequence). V gave up 2 bases and J gave up 2 bases, with 8 bases separating them. The CDR3 is made up of 13 amino acids. The CDR3 DNA reads TGTGCCAGCAGCTTAGAAGCGGCCTACGAGCAGTACTTC. Encoded protein: CASSLEAAYEQYF.

The V and J genes are TRBV5-1 and TRBJ1-2; unclear D gene. The CDR3 runs 13 residues. V lost 4 bases and J 0 bases, leaving 7 bases between the germline ends. Germline CDR1 reads SGHRS; CDR2 reads YFSETQ. The chain's CDR3 is CASSPDTNYGYTF. The CDR3, as DNA: TGCGCCAGCAGCCCTGACACTAACTATGGCTACACCTTC.

This clone showed up just a few times. The chain couples TRBV27 to TRBJ2-5; D call uncertain. Germline V gene sequence: CDR1 MNHEY, CDR2 SMNVEV (reference sequence). This CDR3 has 14 residues. V lost 10 bases, J lost 1 base, and 16 bases lay in between. The DNA for the CDR3 is TGTGCCACAGCACGAAAACAGTCCCAAGAGACCCAGTACTTC. Amino acid sequence: CATARKQSQETQYF.

This sequence joins TRBV28 and TRBJ2-3; D gene unclear. CDR1 is MDHEN, CDR2 SYDVKM, per germline. V was shortened by 6 bases and J by 4 bases, with 14 bases between the two germline ends. The CDR3 is 14 residues long. The CDR3 DNA reads as TGTGCCAGCAGGGCCCCGGGTTCAGCAGATACGCAGTATTTT. Translating it yields CASRAPGSADTQYF.

The chain couples TRBV18 to TRBJ2-5, with TRBD1 as a possible D gene (5 bases). CDR1 and CDR2 from the germline V gene are KGHSH and LQKENI. Trimming pared 4 bases from V and 4 bases from J, leaving 16 bases between. The CDR3 is 15 amino acids. CDR3 bases: TGTGCCAGCTCACAGAAGACAGCTCTTTTAGAGACCCAGTACTTC. As protein: CASSQKTALLETQYF.

The chain links TRBV27 to TRBJ1-4, with 9 bases matching TRBD1. Germline V gives CDR1 MNHEY, CDR2 SMNVEV (reference sequence). V was pared by 6 bases and J by 5 bases, with 7 bases of the junction left unmatched. The CDR3 runs to 15 residues. This CDR3 reads CASRGQGNQNEKLFF. CDR3 in DNA: TGTGCCAGCAGGGGACAGGGAAACCAAAATGAAAAACTGTTTTTT.

This chain links TRBV5-6 with TRBJ1-2, with 9 bases identical to TRBD1. The CDR3 extends over 15 amino acids. V lost 5 bases to trimming and J lost 8 bases; unmatched junction nucleotides: 13. The germline gives CDR1 SGHDT, CDR2 YYEEEE. The CDR3 coding sequence is TGTGCCAGCAGAAAAGACAGGGGGACGGCAAGGGGCTACACCTTC. Translated: CASRKDRGTARGYTF.